These 30 T cell receptor beta chains were all obtained from the same sample, sequenced in a study of blood T cells in healthy people across ages. A J-beta primer mix and a sample-barcoded 5' primer were used in a second PCR of roughly 7 to 12 cycles. One entry per CDR3 protein results from TCRdb running MiXCR on the 5' RACE reads. The sample has roughly 570,000 distinct CDR3 sequences, roughly 28% seen once. Sequenced material: blood. These receptors originate from a woman aged 70-85 years in good health.

Regarding this clonotype: A read error may account for a junction end that differs from germline. This chain connects TRBV10-3 to TRBJ2-6; 7 bases match TRBD1. CDR1 and CDR2 (germline): ENHRY, SYGVKD. The CDR3 spans 16 residues. CDR3 in amino acids: CAIWGTASSGAKVLTF. The CDR3 DNA is TGTGCCATCTGGGGGACAGCGAGCTCTGGGGCCAAAGTCCTGACTTTC.

The J gene is TRBJ2-7, the V gene TRBV1. The DNA matches TRBJ2-1 better at its end, which makes the J call doubtful. TRBV1 is a pseudogene locus. The CDR3 consists of 15 residues. CDR3 nucleotides: TGCACCAGCAGCCAAGAAGGCAGCAGCTACAATGAGCAGTTCTTC. It yields the protein CTSSQEGSSYNEQFF.

The chain employs TRBV6-2 or TRBV6-3 and TRBJ2-2; D gene ambiguous. Germline V gene data show CDR1 as MNHEY and CDR2 as SVGEGT. The CDR3 is made up of 18 amino acids. V gave up 0 bases and J gave up 0 bases, with 14 bases separating them. For the CDR3, the DNA is TGTGCCAGCAGTTACTCTAGGCTGCGGCCTTCGAACACCGGGGAGCTGTTTTTT. This gives the protein CASSYSRLRPSNTGELFF.

This rearrangement joins TRBV6-1 to TRBJ1-2; 12 bases align to TRBD1. The CDR3 totals 17 residues. Germline values: CDR1 MNHNS, CDR2 SASEGT. After removal of 6 bases from V and 0 bases from J, the junction contained 8 bases not matched to a gene. The CDR3 protein is CASSPAGQGASNYGYTF. The CDR3 DNA is TGTGCCAGCAGCCCCGCGGGACAGGGGGCCTCTAACTATGGCTACACCTTC.

The chain combines TRBV12-3 or TRBV12-4 with TRBJ1-6; D perhaps matches TRBD1 (6 bases). CDR3 length: 14 residues. V was pared by 8 bases and J by 8 bases, with 16 bases between. CDR3 coding DNA: TGTGCCAGCTCTACGGGGGCGGCTGATTCACCCCTCCACTTT. Residues: CASSTGAADSPLHF.

The chain recombines TRBV29-1 with TRBJ1-2; 10 positions match TRBD1. The V gene's germline CDR1 is SQVTM and CDR2 ANQGSEA. V shed 0 bases and J 4 bases; nucleotides not matched to a gene: 2. The CDR3 has 14 amino acids. The CDR3 DNA sequence: TGCAGCGTTGAAGACCGGACAGGGGGCTATGGCTACACCTTC. It codes for CSVEDRTGGYGYTF.

This clonotype was detected a few times. J is TRBJ2-1 and V is TRBV19; 9 bases map to TRBD2. This CDR3 is 15 amino acids long. Per the germline V gene, CDR1 is LNHDA and CDR2 is SQIVND (reference sequence). V gave up 8 bases and J gave up 4 bases; unmatched junction bases: 9. CDR3 nucleotides: TGTGCCAGTCGCCAAACTAGCGGGTCTTACAATGAGCAGTTCTTC. Its translation: CASRQTSGSYNEQFF. The variable domain in full, with the rest retrieved from reference TRBV19 and TRBJ2-1, is DGGITQSPKYLFRKEGQNVTLSCEQNLNHDAMYWYRQDPGQGLRLIYYSQIVNDFQKGDIAEGYSVSREKKESFPLTVTSAQKNPTAFYLCASRQTSGSYNEQFFGPGTRLTVL.

The gene calls are TRBV7-9 and TRBJ2-5; no clear D. CDR1 and CDR2 (germline): SEHNR, FQNEAQ (reference sequence). V lost 1 base and J lost 2, with 11 bases in between. CDR3 length: 15 residues. The CDR3 bases are TGTGCCAGCAGCTTAGGAGAGGAATGGCAAGAGACCCAGTACTTC. Translated: CASSLGEEWQETQYF.

The V and J genes are TRBV20-1 and TRBJ2-1; 9 nucleotides line up with TRBD2. This CDR3 comprises 15 residues. Germline CDR1 is DFQATT and CDR2 is SNEGSKA (reference sequence). V shed 4 bases, J shed 6 bases, and the junction held 10 bases outside the gene matches. CDR3 protein: CSAKGLAGFVNEQFF. The CDR3 DNA follows: TGCAGTGCTAAGGGGCTAGCGGGATTTGTCAATGAGCAGTTCTTC.

J is TRBJ2-7 and V is TRBV27; D is unclear. Germline assignment: CDR1 MNHEY and CDR2 SMNVEV (reference sequence). The CDR3 sequence is 13 residues long. Deletions cut 5 bases from V and 6 bases from J, with 14 bases between. The CDR3 loop reads CASSHTVAGEQYF. The CDR3, as DNA: TGTGCCAGCAGTCATACGGTAGCTGGCGAGCAGTACTTC.

This sequence joins TRBV20-1 and TRBJ2-7, with a tentative D call TRBD1 (5 bases). The V gene lost 7 bases and the J gene lost 7 bases, with 23 bases spanning the gap. Germline V gene data show CDR1 as DFQATT and CDR2 as SNEGSKA (reference sequence). The CDR3 extends over 14 amino acids. The CDR3 sequence is CSVRVGSASGEQYF. The CDR3 nucleotides are TGCAGTGTGAGAGTGGGCAGCGCCTCAGGGGAGCAGTACTTC.

The genes are TRBV2 and TRBJ2-2; 8 bases match TRBD1. Looked up from germline, CDR1 is SNHLY and CDR2 is FYNNEI. The CDR3 covers 14 residues. J lost 7 bases, V lost 4 bases, and 5 bases had no gene match. The CDR3 reads CASSANRGSGELFF. The CDR3 nucleotides are TGTGCCAGCAGTGCAAACAGGGGGAGCGGGGAGCTGTTTTTT.

This clonotype showed up just a few times. This chain joins TRBV10-3 and TRBJ1-5, with D possibly TRBD1 on 5 matching bases. The germline V and J ends were trimmed by 9 bases and 1 base, with 7 bases remaining between them. Germline CDR1 ENHRY, CDR2 SYGVKD. The CDR3 is made up of 12 amino acids. The CDR3 DNA sequence: TGTGCCATAGGGGACAGCAATCAGCCCCAGCATTTT. Its translation is CAIGDSNQPQHF.

The V and J genes are TRBV7-9 and TRBJ2-1; TRBD2 matches 14 bases. Germline CDR1 is SEHNR and CDR2 is FQNEAQ (reference sequence). After removal of 3 bases from V and 0 bases from J, the junction contained 4 bases not matched to a gene. The CDR3 loop spans 18 amino acids. Here the CDR3 DNA reads TGTGCCAGCAGCTTCCAGACTAGCGGGGGGGCCTCCTACAATGAGCAGTTCTTC. This codes for CASSFQTSGGASYNEQFF.

The rearrangement links TRBV4-1 to TRBJ1-5; TRBD1 is a possible D gene (6 bases). Germline V gene data show CDR1 as MGHRA and CDR2 as YSYEKL. CDR3 size: 17 residues. V lost 6 bases and J lost 5, with 23 bases in between. This chain's CDR3 is CASSIREGGRIYQPQHF. The CDR3 region has the DNA TGCGCCAGCAGTATCCGGGAGGGGGGCCGGATCTATCAGCCCCAGCATTTT.

On this clonotype: Because the CDR3's place on the DNA is in doubt, the DNA is left out and the CDR3 is given as listed by TCRdb. The chain couples TRBV7-9 to TRBJ2-4. The CDR3 length equals 12 residues, ends included. Per germline, CDR1 SEHNR and CDR2 FQNEAQ (reference sequence). The CDR3 here is CASSLGFAVGNF.

The chain recombines TRBV24-1 with TRBJ2-1; 10 nucleotides align to TRBD2. This CDR3 contains 15 residues. The germline V gene encodes CDR1 KGHDR and CDR2 SFDVKD. Losses at the gene ends were 4 bases for V and 4 bases for J; bases not matched to a gene: 3. CDR3 in amino acids: CATSDTSGEYNEQFF. DNA of the CDR3: TGTGCCACCAGTGACACTAGCGGGGAGTACAATGAGCAGTTCTTC.

The chain couples TRBV18 to TRBJ2-3; 8 bases fit TRBD1. This CDR3 comprises 13 residues. Germline loops: CDR1 KGHSH, CDR2 LQKENI. The junction had 10 bases not matched to a gene; V was cut back by 3 bases and J by 14 bases. The CDR3 DNA reads as TGTGCCAGCTCACCCCCGCAGGGGACAGGAGGGTATTTT. Its protein is CASSPPQGTGGYF.

This clonotype was detected a few times. The chain uses TRBV7-2 and TRBJ2-4; 10 nucleotides match TRBD1. The germline gives CDR1 SGHTA, CDR2 FQGNSA. The CDR3 loop spans 17 amino acids. V dropped 5 bases and J dropped 0; count of bases not matched to a gene: 7. CDR3 sequence: CASSTTDRGIAKNIQYF. The CDR3 DNA follows: TGTGCCAGCAGCACTACGGACAGGGGGATAGCCAAAAACATTCAGTACTTC.

This chain's CDR3 is CASSEQGPQPQHF. The CDR3 coding sequence is TGTGCCAGCAGCGAACAAGGACCTCAGCCCCAGCATTTT. This chain uses TRBV2 with TRBJ1-5; D uncertain. This CDR3 has 13 residues. The germline V and J ends were trimmed by 6 bases and 6 bases, with 12 bases remaining between them. Germline V gives CDR1 SNHLY, CDR2 FYNNEI.

The rearrangement uses TRBV20-1 and TRBJ2-1; TRBD2 aligns across 8 bases. This CDR3 comprises 13 residues. CDR1 and CDR2 (germline): DFQATT, SNEGSKA (reference sequence). Trimming at V came to 6 bases and at J to 5 bases, leaving 6 bases not matched to a gene. CDR3 residues: CSAMGLVDNEQFF. The CDR3 nucleotides are TGCAGTGCAATGGGACTAGTGGACAATGAGCAGTTCTTC.

The chain has TRBV6-1 and TRBJ2-1; 9 nucleotides align to TRBD2. The length of the CDR3 is 14 residues. V lost 10 bases and J lost 3; bases outside the gene matches: 7. Germline assignment: CDR1 MNHNS and CDR2 SASEGT. The CDR3 protein is CATEISGSYNEQFF. Here the CDR3 DNA reads TGTGCCACCGAAATTAGCGGGAGCTACAATGAGCAGTTCTTC.

This clonotype was seen a few times. In this CDR3 the conserved last residue, phenylalanine or tryptophan, is missing, so a read error is likely. The genes are TRBV20-1 and TRBJ2-7; 7 bases line up with TRBD1. Germline CDR1 DFQATT, CDR2 SNEGSKA (reference sequence). The CDR3 consists of 13 residues. The V gene end was trimmed by 5 bases and the J gene end by 3 bases; junction bases not matched to a gene: 7. The CDR3 protein is CSAHGQVLYEQYL. As DNA, the CDR3 is TGCAGTGCTCACGGACAGGTCCTCTACGAGCAGTACCTC.

V is TRBV20-1 and J is TRBJ1-3; D is uncertain. The V end lost 1 base, the J end lost 3 bases, and 10 bases lay between the germline ends. CDR1 is DFQATT, CDR2 SNEGSKA, per germline (reference sequence). This CDR3 is built from 14 residues. The CDR3 spells CSARARTYGNTIYF. Written as DNA, the CDR3 is TGCAGTGCTAGAGCTAGGACCTATGGAAACACCATATATTTT.

A few counts support this clonotype. The chain combines TRBV6-2 or TRBV6-3 with TRBJ2-7; 9 positions agree with TRBD2. V gave up 5 bases and J gave up 3 bases; unmatched junction bases: 2. Germline V lookup: CDR1 MNHEY, CDR2 SVGEGT. This CDR3 comprises 13 residues. The CDR3 protein is CASSSGGIYEQYF. For the CDR3, the DNA is TGTGCCAGCAGTAGCGGGGGGATCTACGAGCAGTACTTC.

This clonotype was seen a handful of times. The chain has TRBV7-3 and TRBJ2-5; D is unresolved. The V and J ends lost 0 bases and 3 bases respectively, with 5 bases between them. CDR1 and CDR2 (germline): SGHTA, FQGTGA. CDR3 size: 13 residues. The CDR3 coding sequence is TGTGCCAGCAGCTTAACTAGCAAAGAGACCCAGTACTTC. This encodes CASSLTSKETQYF.

This clonotype appeared many times. V usage is TRBV5-6 and J usage is TRBJ2-7; D gene uncertain. This CDR3 has 12 residues. Germline loops: CDR1 SGHDT, CDR2 YYEEEE. V dropped 4 bases and J dropped 3 bases, with 8 bases sitting between them. The CDR3 coding sequence is TGTGCCAGCAGCGCTGGTCACTACGAGCAGTACTTC. It translates to CASSAGHYEQYF.

V is TRBV7-2 and J is TRBJ1-1; no clear D gene. Per the germline V gene, CDR1 is SGHTA and CDR2 is FQGNSA. The CDR3 has 15 amino acids. V shed 0 bases and J shed 1 base, with 9 bases lying between them. The CDR3 nucleotides are TGTGCCAGCAGCTTAGCTAGGCAGAGGAACACTGAAGCTTTCTTT. Residues: CASSLARQRNTEAFF.

Concerning this clonotype itself: A junction boundary mismatches the germline segment, possibly from a read error. The rearrangement uses TRBV7-9 and TRBJ1-3; D is unclear. Germline CDR1 reads SEHNR; CDR2 reads FQNEAQ (reference sequence). This CDR3 contains 17 residues. Here the CDR3 DNA reads TGTGCCAGCAGCCTTTTGCCACGCAAATCCTCTGGAAACACCACATATTTT. Protein product: CASSLLPRKSSGNTTYF.

The chain employs TRBV20-1 and TRBJ1-1; D perhaps matches TRBD1 (6 bases). V was trimmed by 5 bases and J by 11 bases, leaving 27 bases between them. Germline CDR1 is DFQATT and CDR2 is SNEGSKA (reference sequence). CDR3 length: 15 residues. CDR3 coding DNA: TGCAGTGCTGAAACCACAGGATCTGTCTCCCAGGGGGCTTTCTTT. Translation: CSAETTGSVSQGAFF.